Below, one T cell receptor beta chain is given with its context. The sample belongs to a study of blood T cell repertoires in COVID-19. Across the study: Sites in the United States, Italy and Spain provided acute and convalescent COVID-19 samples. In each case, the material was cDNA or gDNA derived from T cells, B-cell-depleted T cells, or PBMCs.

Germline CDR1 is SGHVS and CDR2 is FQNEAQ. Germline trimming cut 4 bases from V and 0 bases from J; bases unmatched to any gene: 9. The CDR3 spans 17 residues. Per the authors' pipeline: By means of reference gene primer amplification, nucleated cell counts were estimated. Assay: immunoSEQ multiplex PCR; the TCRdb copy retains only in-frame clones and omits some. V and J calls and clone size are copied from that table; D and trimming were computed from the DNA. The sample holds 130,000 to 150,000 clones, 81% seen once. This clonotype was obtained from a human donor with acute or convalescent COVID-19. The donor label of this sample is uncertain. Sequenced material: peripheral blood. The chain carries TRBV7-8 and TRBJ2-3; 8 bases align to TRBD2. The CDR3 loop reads CASSSLLRGASTDTQYF. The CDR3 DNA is TGTGCCAGCAGCTCCCTACTGCGGGGGGCAAGCACAGATACGCAGTATTTT. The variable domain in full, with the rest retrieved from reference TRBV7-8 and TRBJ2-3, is GAGVSQSPRYKVAKRGQDVALRCDPISGHVSLFWYQQALGQGPEFLTYFQNEAQLDKSGLPSDRFFAERPEGSVSTLKIQRTQQEDSAVYLCASSSLLRGASTDTQYFGPGTRLTVL.